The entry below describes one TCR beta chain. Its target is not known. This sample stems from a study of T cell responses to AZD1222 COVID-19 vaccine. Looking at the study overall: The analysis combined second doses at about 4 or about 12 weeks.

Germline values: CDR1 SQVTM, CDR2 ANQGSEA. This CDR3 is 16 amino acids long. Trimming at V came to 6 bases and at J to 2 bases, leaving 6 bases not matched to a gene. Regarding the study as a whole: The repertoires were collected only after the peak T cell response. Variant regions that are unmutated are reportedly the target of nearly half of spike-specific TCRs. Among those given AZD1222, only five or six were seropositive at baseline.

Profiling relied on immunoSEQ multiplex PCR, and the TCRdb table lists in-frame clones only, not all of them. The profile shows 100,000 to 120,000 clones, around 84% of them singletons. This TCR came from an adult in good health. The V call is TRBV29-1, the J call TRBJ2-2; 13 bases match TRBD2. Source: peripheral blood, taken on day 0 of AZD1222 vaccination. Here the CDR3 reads CSVRGTSGANTGELFF. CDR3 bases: TGCAGCGTCAGAGGGACTAGCGGGGCAAACACCGGGGAGCTGTTTTTT.